The 3 T cell receptor beta chains listed next were all sequenced from one sample in a study of the immune and genomic landscape of osteosarcoma. Data came from immunoSEQ multiplex PCR; TCRdb stores just in-frame clones and leaves some out. There are about 280 clones in the sample; 60% to 80% occur only once, and 15% to 20% lies in the top ten. Sequences were obtained from tumor tissue from a local recurrence in the femur. All receptors derive from a man aged 70 or older with osteosarcoma.

The V and J genes are TRBV19 and TRBJ2-3, with TRBD1 identical over 8 bases. The junction had 7 bases not matched to a gene; V was cut back by 6 bases and J by 2 bases. The CDR3 runs 15 residues. Germline assignment: CDR1 LNHDA and CDR2 SQIVND (reference sequence). The CDR3 nucleotides read TGTGCCAGTAGCCCCCGGGACAGGAACACAGATACGCAGTATTTT. Protein product: CASSPRDRNTDTQYF.

The V gene is TRBV19, the J gene TRBJ1-4; D is uncertain. Germline CDR1 LNHDA, CDR2 SQIVND (reference sequence). This CDR3 is 15 amino acids long. Trimming removed 1 base at V and 3 bases at J, with 9 bases between. The CDR3 sequence: CASSIGESSNEKLFF. CDR3 bases: TGTGCCAGTAGTATAGGGGAGTCTTCTAATGAAAAACTGTTTTTT.

The chain is built from TRBV5-1 and TRBJ2-7, with D unresolved. V lost 0 bases and J 1 base, leaving 5 bases between the germline ends. Germline CDR1 SGHRS, CDR2 YFSETQ. CDR3 size: 13 residues. The CDR3 is CASSLDNSYEQYF. CDR3 in DNA: TGCGCCAGCAGCTTGGACAATTCCTACGAGCAGTACTTC.